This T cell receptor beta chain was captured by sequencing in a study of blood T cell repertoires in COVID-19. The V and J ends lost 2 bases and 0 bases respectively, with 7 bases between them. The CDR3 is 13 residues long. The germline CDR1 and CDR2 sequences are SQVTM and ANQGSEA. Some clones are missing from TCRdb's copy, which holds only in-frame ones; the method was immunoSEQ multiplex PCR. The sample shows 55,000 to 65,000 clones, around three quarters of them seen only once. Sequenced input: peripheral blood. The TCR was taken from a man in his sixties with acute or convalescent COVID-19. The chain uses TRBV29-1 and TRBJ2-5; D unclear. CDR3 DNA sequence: TGCAGCGTTGAACCCGCAGACCAAGAGACCCAGTACTTC. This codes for CSVEPADQETQYF.